This T cell receptor (beta chain) comes out of a study of T cells in Graves' hyperthyroidism and ophthalmopathy. Study summary: Peripheral blood was obtained at initial diagnosis, preceding any treatment.

TCR beta CDR3 regions were amplified from RNA. The TCR CDR3 was amplified in a first-round RT-PCR using the HTBI primer set. Each CDR3 protein is one row after TCRdb ran MiXCR on the multiplex PCR reads. The sample includes under 650,000 distinct CDR3 sequences, around 15% seen only once; the top ten take 3% to 4%. Germline CDR1 reads MDHEN; CDR2 reads SYDVKM. The CDR3 has 15 amino acids. Germline trimming cut 7 bases from V and 2 bases from J; bases unmatched to any gene: 4. This clonotype was seen many times. Its target is not known. Graves' hyperthyroidism showing no ophthalmopathy progression within 18 months was considered stable. The source of the PBMCs was less than 12 ml of fresh peripheral blood. Study conclusions and caveats: The model's output predicted ophthalmopathy at a median of roughly 6.9 months prior to onset.

Sequencing was done on a sample of blood. V usage is TRBV28 and J usage is TRBJ1-5; 11 nucleotides align to TRBD1. The sequence came from a woman aged 30 to 39 with Graves' hyperthyroidism. The CDR3 coding sequence is TGTGCCAGCACCGGGACAGGGGGACGCAATCAGCCCCAGCATTTT. It codes for CASTGTGGRNQPQHF.